Below are 20 T cell receptor beta chains sequenced from a single sample in a study of T cell repertoires in cytomegalovirus infection. TCRdb re-called the reads through MiXCR, storing one row per CDR3 protein. The sample lists around 330,000 distinct CDR3 sequences, under 20% occurring once. The sample comprised PBMCs. These receptors came from a human donor in good health (CMV status not recorded). Some clones in this sample may be carry-over from other donors' samples.

The table lists this clonotype with a few counts. In nucleotides, the CDR3 is TGTGCCACCAGTCCCGACAGTACAGTTACTATTCATGAGCAGTTCTTC. It is translated as CATSPDSTVTIHEQFF. The V and J genes are TRBV24-1 and TRBJ2-1; a possible D gene is TRBD1 (5 bases). This CDR3 has 16 residues. Germline V gene sequence: CDR1 KGHDR, CDR2 SFDVKD. Between the trimmed V and J ends, which lost 6 bases and 8 bases, there was a span of 22 bases.

The chain is built from TRBV18 and TRBJ1-5; D is ambiguous. The CDR3 runs to 15 residues. Germline V gene lookup returns CDR1 KGHSH and CDR2 LQKENI. The V end was cut by 2 bases, the J end by 0 bases, with 8 bases between. The CDR3 DNA follows: TGTGCCAGCTCACCATCTGGGAATAGCAATCAGCCCCAGCATTTT. Translated: CASSPSGNSNQPQHF.

The CDR3 region has the DNA TGTGCCAGCAGCTTAGTAGGACAGGCCTACGAGCAGTACTTC. Translated: CASSLVGQAYEQYF. The chain employs TRBV7-9 and TRBJ2-7; 7 bases map to TRBD1. CDR1 is SEHNR and CDR2 is FQNEAQ in the germline V gene (reference sequence). The CDR3 runs to 14 residues. The V and J ends lost 1 base and 2 bases, in that order; junction bases with no gene match: 2. The full variable domain, rest sourced from reference TRBV7-9 and TRBJ2-7, is DTGVSQNPRHKITKRGQNVTFRCDPISEHNRLYWYRQTLGQGPEFLTYFQNEAQLEKSRLLSDRFSAERPKGSFSTLEIQRTEQGDSAMYLCASSLVGQAYEQYFGPGTRLTVT.

Note on this clonotype: Because the CDR3 is missing its conserved closing phenylalanine or tryptophan, this is likely a read error. The CDR3 loop is CASRTGGRTEAFY. The DNA of the CDR3 is TGTGCCAGCAGAACAGGGGGCCGGACTGAAGCTTTCTAT. The chain carries TRBV27 and TRBJ1-1, with 9 bases fitting TRBD1. V was clipped by 6 bases and J by 5 bases; unmatched bases: 4. The germline V gene has CDR1 MNHEY and CDR2 SMNVEV (reference sequence). CDR3 length equals 13 residues.

The chain combines TRBV10-2 with TRBJ2-3; no clear D gene. With 7 bases removed from V and 0 bases from J, the gap between germline ends came to 11 bases. From germline, CDR1 is WSHSY and CDR2 SAAADI. The CDR3 is 14 amino acids. In DNA form, the CDR3 reads TGCGCCAGCACACCTGCTACTAGCACAGATACGCAGTATTTT. Its translation is CASTPATSTDTQYF.

Concerning this clonotype: A much bigger clone sits one base away, suggesting this may be a read error. The V and J genes are TRBV4-1 and TRBJ2-5, with D perhaps TRBD1 or TRBD2 (5 bases each). CDR1 is MGHRA and CDR2 is YSYEKL in the germline V gene. The CDR3 loop spans 15 amino acids. CDR3 sequence: CASSHGATQGETQCF. The CDR3 coding sequence is TGTGCCAGCAGCCACGGTGCGACCCAGGGAGAGACCCAGTGCTTC.

This clonotype was detected a few times. As DNA, the CDR3 is TGTGCCAGCAGGTTTTCCCCAGACGAGCGAACGCAGTATTTT. Its translation: CASRFSPDERTQYF. The V call is TRBV12-3 or TRBV12-4, the J call TRBJ2-3, with D unclear. The CDR3 totals 14 residues. V was pared by 6 bases and J by 9 bases, with 19 bases between.

This clonotype has at least ten counts. The V gene is TRBV7-2, the J gene TRBJ2-3; 8 bases agree with TRBD2. CDR1 SGHTA and CDR2 FQGNSA come from the germline V gene. The CDR3 loop spans 15 amino acids. V lost 3 bases and J lost 2; bases outside the gene matches: 4. CDR3 coding DNA: TGTGCCAGCAGCTTCACCGGGGGGGCCACAGATACGCAGTATTTT. Translation: CASSFTGGATDTQYF.

This clonotype showed up many times. The chain combines TRBV7-2 with TRBJ1-6; D uncertain. The V gene lost 1 base and the J gene lost 7 bases, with 5 bases spanning the gap. The V gene's germline CDR1 is SGHTA and CDR2 FQGNSA. The CDR3 consists of 13 residues. The CDR3: CASSLGPNSPLHF. The CDR3 DNA reads TGTGCCAGCAGCTTAGGTCCGAATTCACCCCTCCACTTT.

This clonotype was detected once. A much larger clone differs by one base, so this may be a read error. The J gene is TRBJ2-5, the V gene TRBV24-1; tentative D call: TRBD1 (5 bases). V was shortened by 4 bases and J by 3 bases, with 14 bases between the two germline ends. This CDR3 has 15 residues. Per germline, CDR1 KGHDR and CDR2 SFDVKD. CDR3 sequence: CATSDKGHAEETQYF. CDR3 DNA: TGTGCCACCAGTGACAAAGGACACGCCGAAGAGACCCAGTACTTC.

This clonotype was picked up many times. The chain combines TRBV7-2 with TRBJ2-1, with 7 nucleotides matching TRBD1. Unmatched junction bases numbered 9, after V lost 6 bases and J lost 4 bases. The CDR3 totals 15 residues. Germline V gene data show CDR1 as SGHTA and CDR2 as FQGNSA. The CDR3 reads CASRSPGTEYNEQFF. CDR3 coding DNA: TGTGCCAGCAGATCTCCGGGGACAGAGTACAATGAGCAGTTCTTC.

Only a few counts were recorded for this clonotype. The chain employs TRBV27 and TRBJ1-2; D remains unclear. Per germline, CDR1 MNHEY and CDR2 SMNVEV (reference sequence). V lost 1 base to trimming and J lost 0 bases, with 6 bases between them. CDR3 length equals 14 residues. The CDR3 DNA is TGTGCCAGCAGTTTATTCCCATCTAACTATGGCTACACCTTC. This sequence encodes CASSLFPSNYGYTF.

On this clonotype itself: A single base separates this from a much larger clone, so it may be a read error. The CDR3 ends on some other residue instead of the conserved phenylalanine or tryptophan, so this is likely a read error. This chain connects TRBV7-9 to TRBJ2-1; 10 positions match TRBD2. J lost 2 bases, V lost 5 bases, and 6 bases had no gene match. The CDR3 spans 16 residues. Germline CDR1 SEHNR, CDR2 FQNEAQ (reference sequence). The CDR3 nucleotides are TGTGCCAGCAGCCTTCGAGCGGGGGGGACCTACAATGAGCAGTTCGTC. Protein: CASSLRAGGTYNEQFV.

The chain couples TRBV19 to TRBJ1-2; 9 bases are shared with TRBD1. This CDR3 is built from 14 residues. Germline assignment: CDR1 LNHDA and CDR2 SQIVND (reference sequence). The V gene end was trimmed by 1 base and the J gene end by 7 bases; junction bases not matched to a gene: 4. The CDR3 protein is CASSIARDRAGYTF. CDR3 nucleotides: TGTGCCAGTAGTATAGCCCGGGACAGGGCTGGCTACACCTTC.

This clonotype has just a few counts. The gene calls are TRBV25-1 and TRBJ2-2; no clear D. This CDR3 is built from 13 residues. Germline lookup yields CDR1 MGHDK and CDR2 SYGVNS. The V and J ends lost 1 base and 4 bases respectively, with 4 bases between them. DNA for the CDR3: TGTGCCAGCAGTGAATGGGCCACCGGGGAGCTGTTTTTT. It is translated as CASSEWATGELFF.

This chain joins TRBV4-2 and TRBJ2-3, with TRBD1 matching over 8 bases. This CDR3 contains 16 residues. Germline assignment: CDR1 LGHNA and CDR2 YNFKEQ. Trimming removed 0 bases from V and 3 bases from J; junction bases left unmatched: 5. The CDR3: CASSQEGRGLTDTQYF. For the CDR3, the DNA is TGTGCCAGCAGCCAAGAGGGCAGGGGGCTTACAGATACGCAGTATTTT.

This clonotype was found many times. The chain carries TRBV6-1 and TRBJ2-7; D ambiguous. CDR1 is MNHNS and CDR2 is SASEGT in the germline V gene. This CDR3 has 14 residues. Trimming took 6 bases from V and 4 from J, leaving 16 bases between them. The DNA for the CDR3 is TGTGCCAGCAGACCCCGGGTCGGTTCGTACGAGCAGTACTTC. This codes for CASRPRVGSYEQYF.

This clonotype was recorded a few times. The gene calls are TRBV6-2 or TRBV6-3 and TRBJ1-5; tentative D call: TRBD1 (5 bases). With 2 bases removed from V and 2 bases from J, the gap between germline ends came to 13 bases. Germline lookup yields CDR1 MNHEY and CDR2 SVGEGT. The CDR3 runs to 16 residues. The CDR3: CASSYGAKRGNQPQHF. The CDR3 DNA is TGTGCCAGCAGTTACGGGGCCAAAAGGGGCAATCAGCCCCAGCATTTT.

This clonotype was seen only a few times. The J gene is TRBJ2-5, the V gene TRBV12-3 or TRBV12-4, with D tentatively TRBD1 (5 bases). Trimming stripped 3 bases from V and 2 bases from J, with 10 bases between. This CDR3 has 14 residues. CDR3 sequence: CASSLTPGQETQYF. The CDR3 region has the DNA TGTGCCAGCAGTTTGACTCCAGGGCAAGAGACCCAGTACTTC.

This clonotype was seen ten or more times. The rearrangement uses TRBV28 and TRBJ2-7; a weak D match, TRBD1 (6 bases). Germline V gene sequence: CDR1 MDHEN, CDR2 SYDVKM. The CDR3 runs to 13 residues. The ends were cut back, 8 bases at V and 5 bases at J, with 16 bases in the middle. CDR3 in amino acids: CASWSQGLDEQYF. CDR3 DNA: TGTGCCAGCTGGTCTCAGGGGCTTGACGAGCAGTACTTC.